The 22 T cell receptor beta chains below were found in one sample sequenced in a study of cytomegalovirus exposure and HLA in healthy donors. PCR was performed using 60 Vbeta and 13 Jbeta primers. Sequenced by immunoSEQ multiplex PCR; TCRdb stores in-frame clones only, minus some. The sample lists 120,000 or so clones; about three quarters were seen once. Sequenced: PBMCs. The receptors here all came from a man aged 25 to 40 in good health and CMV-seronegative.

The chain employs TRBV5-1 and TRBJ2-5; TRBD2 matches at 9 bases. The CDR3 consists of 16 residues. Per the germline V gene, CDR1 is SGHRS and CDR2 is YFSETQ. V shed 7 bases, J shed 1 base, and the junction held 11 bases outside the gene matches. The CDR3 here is CASVRSVTSGQETQYF. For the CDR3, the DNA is TGCGCCAGCGTTAGGTCGGTGACTAGCGGCCAAGAGACCCAGTACTTC.

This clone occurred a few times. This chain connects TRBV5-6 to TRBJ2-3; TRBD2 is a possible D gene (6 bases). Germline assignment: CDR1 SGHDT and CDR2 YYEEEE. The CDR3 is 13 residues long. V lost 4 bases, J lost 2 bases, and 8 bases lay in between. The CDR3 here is CASSPGDTDTQYF. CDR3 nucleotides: TGTGCCAGCAGCCCGGGGGACACAGATACGCAGTATTTT.

The CDR3 region has the DNA TGTGCCAGCACCGTTACCACAGGTTCTGGGGCCAACGTCCTGACTTTC. Its protein is CASTVTTGSGANVLTF. The gene calls are TRBV9 and TRBJ2-6; TRBD1 might be the D (5 bases). The CDR3 sequence is 16 residues long. Germline V gives CDR1 SGDLS, CDR2 YYNGEE. V was shortened by 6 bases and J by 1 base, with 14 bases between the two germline ends. Filled out from reference TRBV9 and TRBJ2-6, the complete variable domain reads DSGVTQTPKHLITATGQRVTLRCSPRSGDLSVYWYQQSLDQGLQFLIQYYNGEERAKGNILERFSAQQFPDLHSELNLSSLELGDSALYFCASTVTTGSGANVLTFGAGSRLTVL.

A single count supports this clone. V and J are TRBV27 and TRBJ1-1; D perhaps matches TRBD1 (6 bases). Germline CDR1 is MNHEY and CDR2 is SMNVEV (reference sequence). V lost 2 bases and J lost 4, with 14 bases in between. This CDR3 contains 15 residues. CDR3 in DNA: TGTGCCAGCAGTTTAGGGGGGGGAGGGGGCACTGAAGCTTTCTTT. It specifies CASSLGGGGGTEAFF.

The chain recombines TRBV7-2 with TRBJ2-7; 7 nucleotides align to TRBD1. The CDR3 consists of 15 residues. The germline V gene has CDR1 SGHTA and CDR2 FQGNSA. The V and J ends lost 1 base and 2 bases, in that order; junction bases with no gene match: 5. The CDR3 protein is CASSLDRDRTYEQYF. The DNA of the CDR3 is TGTGCCAGCAGCTTAGACCGGGACAGAACCTACGAGCAGTACTTC.

DNA of the CDR3: TGTGCCTCCGGGGTGGAAGCTTTCTTT. It specifies CASGVEAFF. V is TRBV28 and J is TRBJ1-1, with D hard to call. The CDR3 is made up of 9 amino acids. V was cut by 11 bases and J by 8 bases, with 9 bases left in between. Germline CDR1 reads MDHEN; CDR2 reads SYDVKM.

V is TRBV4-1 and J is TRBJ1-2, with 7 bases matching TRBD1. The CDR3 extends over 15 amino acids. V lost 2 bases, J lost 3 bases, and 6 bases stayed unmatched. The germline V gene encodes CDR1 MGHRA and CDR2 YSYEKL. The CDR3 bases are TGCGCCAGCAGCCAATCCCCCCAGGGGGACTATGGCTACACCTTC. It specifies CASSQSPQGDYGYTF.

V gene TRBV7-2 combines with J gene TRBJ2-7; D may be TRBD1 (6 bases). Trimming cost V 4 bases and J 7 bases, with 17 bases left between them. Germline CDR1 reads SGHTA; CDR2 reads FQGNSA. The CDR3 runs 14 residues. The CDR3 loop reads CASSSHRDTLEQYF. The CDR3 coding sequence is TGTGCCAGCAGCTCCCATCGGGACACCTTGGAGCAGTACTTC.

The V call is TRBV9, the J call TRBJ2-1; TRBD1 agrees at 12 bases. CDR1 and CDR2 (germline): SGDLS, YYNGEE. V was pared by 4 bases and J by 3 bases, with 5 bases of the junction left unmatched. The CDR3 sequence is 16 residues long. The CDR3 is CASSPGTGGFYNEQFF. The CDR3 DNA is TGTGCCAGCAGCCCCGGGACAGGGGGCTTCTACAATGAGCAGTTCTTC.

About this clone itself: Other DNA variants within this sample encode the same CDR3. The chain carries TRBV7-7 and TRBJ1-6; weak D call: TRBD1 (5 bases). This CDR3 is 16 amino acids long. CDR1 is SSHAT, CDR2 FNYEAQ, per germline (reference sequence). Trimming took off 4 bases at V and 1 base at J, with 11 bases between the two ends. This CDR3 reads CASSCTQGSYNSPLHF. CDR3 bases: TGTGCCAGCAGCTGCACTCAGGGTTCCTATAATTCACCCCTCCACTTT.

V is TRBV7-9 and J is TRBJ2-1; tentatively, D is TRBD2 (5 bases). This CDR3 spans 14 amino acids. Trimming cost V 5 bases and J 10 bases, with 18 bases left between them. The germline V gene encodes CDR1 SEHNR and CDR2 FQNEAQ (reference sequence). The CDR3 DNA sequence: TGTGCCAGCAGCCTCGCGACTCGGACTTGGGAGCAGTTCTTC. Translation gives CASSLATRTWEQFF.

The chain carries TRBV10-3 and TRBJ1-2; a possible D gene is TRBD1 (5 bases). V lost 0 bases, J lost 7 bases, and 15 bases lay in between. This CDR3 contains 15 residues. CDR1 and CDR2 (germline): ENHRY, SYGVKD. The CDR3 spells CAISESLQGSFGYTF. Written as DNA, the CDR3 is TGTGCCATCAGTGAGTCGCTTCAGGGATCGTTTGGCTACACCTTC.

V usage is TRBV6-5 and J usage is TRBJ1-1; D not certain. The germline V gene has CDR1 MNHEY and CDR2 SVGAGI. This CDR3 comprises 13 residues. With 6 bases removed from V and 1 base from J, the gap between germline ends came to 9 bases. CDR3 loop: CASSPGWNTEAFF. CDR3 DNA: TGTGCCAGCAGCCCCGGGTGGAACACTGAAGCTTTCTTT.

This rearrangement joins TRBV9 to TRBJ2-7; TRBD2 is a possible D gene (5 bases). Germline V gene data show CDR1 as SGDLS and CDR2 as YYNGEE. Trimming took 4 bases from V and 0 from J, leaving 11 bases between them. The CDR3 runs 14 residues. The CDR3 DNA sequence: TGTGCCAGCAGCCCGAGAGCGGACTCCTACGAGCAGTACTTC. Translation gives CASSPRADSYEQYF.

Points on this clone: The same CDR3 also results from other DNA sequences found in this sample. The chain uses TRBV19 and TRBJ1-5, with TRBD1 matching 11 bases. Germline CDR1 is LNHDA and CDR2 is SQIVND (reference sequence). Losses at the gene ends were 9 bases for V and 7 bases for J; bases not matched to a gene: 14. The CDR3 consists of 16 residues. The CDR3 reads CASRPGQGALGQPQHF. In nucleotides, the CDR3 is TGTGCCAGCCGGCCTGGACAGGGGGCATTAGGGCAGCCCCAGCATTTT.

The CDR3 loop reads CASSQGGGYNEQFF. In nucleotides, the CDR3 is TGTGCCAGCAGCCAGGGGGGCGGTTACAATGAGCAGTTCTTC. The chain carries TRBV7-3 and TRBJ2-1; perhaps TRBD1 as D (7 bases). V gave up 5 bases and J gave up 4 bases, with 12 bases separating them. The CDR3 totals 14 residues. Germline-derived CDR1 and CDR2 are SGHTA and FQGTGA.

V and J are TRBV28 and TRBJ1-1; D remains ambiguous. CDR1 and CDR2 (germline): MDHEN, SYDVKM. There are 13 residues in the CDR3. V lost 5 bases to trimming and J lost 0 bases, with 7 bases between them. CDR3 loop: CASSRDMNTEAFF. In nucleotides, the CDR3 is TGTGCCAGCAGTCGAGACATGAACACTGAAGCTTTCTTT.

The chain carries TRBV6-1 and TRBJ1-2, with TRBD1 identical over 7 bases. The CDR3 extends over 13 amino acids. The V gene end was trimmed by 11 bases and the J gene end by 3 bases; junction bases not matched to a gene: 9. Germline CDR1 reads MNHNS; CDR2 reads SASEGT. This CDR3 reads CALRRGQDYGYTF. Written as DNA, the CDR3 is TGTGCCCTAAGGAGGGGGCAGGACTATGGCTACACCTTC.

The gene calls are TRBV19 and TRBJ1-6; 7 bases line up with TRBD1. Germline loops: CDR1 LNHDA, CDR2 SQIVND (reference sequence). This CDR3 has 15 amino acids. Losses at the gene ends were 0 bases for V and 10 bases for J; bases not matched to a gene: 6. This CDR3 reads CASSIDRVGGSPLHF. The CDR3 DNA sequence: TGTGCCAGTAGTATAGACCGAGTAGGGGGCTCACCCCTCCACTTT.

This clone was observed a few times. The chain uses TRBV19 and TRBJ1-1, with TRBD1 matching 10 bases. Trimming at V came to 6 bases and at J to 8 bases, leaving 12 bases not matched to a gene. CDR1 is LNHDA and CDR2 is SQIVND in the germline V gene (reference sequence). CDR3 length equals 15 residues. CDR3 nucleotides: TGTGCCAGTAGAAACTGGGCGACAGGGGGCTACGAAGCTTTCTTT. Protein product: CASRNWATGGYEAFF.

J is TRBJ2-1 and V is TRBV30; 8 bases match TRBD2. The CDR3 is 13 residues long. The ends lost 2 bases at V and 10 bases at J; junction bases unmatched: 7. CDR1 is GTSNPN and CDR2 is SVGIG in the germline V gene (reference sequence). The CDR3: CAWSSGGDGEQFF. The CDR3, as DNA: TGTGCCTGGAGTTCGGGGGGGGACGGGGAGCAGTTCTTC.

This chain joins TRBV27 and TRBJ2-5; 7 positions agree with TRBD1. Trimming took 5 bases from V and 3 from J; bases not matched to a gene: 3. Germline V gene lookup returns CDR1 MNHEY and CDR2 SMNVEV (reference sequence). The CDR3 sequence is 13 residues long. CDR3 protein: CASSLDREETQYF. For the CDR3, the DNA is TGTGCCAGCAGTCTTGACAGGGAAGAGACCCAGTACTTC.